This TCR beta chain comes out of a study of blood T cell repertoires in COVID-19. The CDR3 contains 12 residues. The V and J ends lost 6 bases and 7 bases respectively, with 10 bases between them. Under the authors' procedure: Reference gene primers were amplified, and this amplification served to estimate nucleated cell counts. The data were produced by immunoSEQ multiplex PCR, yet TCRdb's version contains in-frame clones alone and is incomplete. V and J calls and clone size are copied from that table; D and trimming were computed from the DNA. The data show about 130,000 clones, 81% seen once. Comments on this clone: This CDR3 is also generated by other DNA sequences in the sample.

The sample taken for sequencing was peripheral blood. The rearrangement joins TRBV12-3 or TRBV12-4 to TRBJ1-5; D unclear. This TCR was recovered from a man aged 25-45 years with COVID-19, enrolled during active disease. Here the CDR3 DNA reads TGTGCCAGCAGCCCGAGCTCCCAGCCCCAGCATTTT. Protein: CASSPSSQPQHF.